This T cell receptor (beta chain) came from a study of neurological immune-mediated disorders. In this sample, this clonotype turned up many times. V was clipped by 1 base and J by 8 bases, with 8 bases between them. This CDR3 is 13 amino acids long. Looked up from germline, CDR1 is LGHDT and CDR2 is YNNKEL (reference sequence). With 10-nucleotide random UMIs included, cDNA was synthesized by 5'RACE. In TCRdb, the 5' RACE reads were re-called with MiXCR into one record per CDR3 protein. This table holds 50,000 or so distinct CDR3 sequences, approximately 10% found once. The sample comprised PBMCs. The clonotype was recovered from a man aged 55-75 years in good health. V gene TRBV3-1 combines with J gene TRBJ2-2; unclear D gene. CDR3 residues: CASSQGYLGELFF. The CDR3 DNA reads as TGTGCCAGCAGCCAAGGGTATTTGGGGGAGCTGTTTTTT.